These 20 T cell receptor beta chains were sequenced from one sample in a study of blood T cell repertoires in COVID-19. Libraries were prepared by immunoSEQ multiplex PCR; TCRdb keeps only in-frame clonotypes and omits some of them. The data contain 150,000 or so clones, 85% of them singletons. The specimen sequenced was peripheral blood. Receptor source: a woman between 50 and 59 years old with COVID-19, enrolled during active disease.

The V call is TRBV7-6, the J call TRBJ2-3, with 12 bases matching TRBD2. The CDR3 extends over 19 amino acids. Trimming removed 0 bases from V and 0 bases from J; junction bases left unmatched: 7. Germline assignment: CDR1 SGHVS and CDR2 FNYEAQ. The DNA of the CDR3 is TGTGCCAGCAGCTTAGCGGAGACTAGCGGGGGCCGCAGCACAGATACGCAGTATTTT. Amino acids: CASSLAETSGGRSTDTQYF.

The chain carries TRBV18 and TRBJ1-1, with a tentative D call TRBD1 (6 bases). Germline CDR1 is KGHSH and CDR2 is LQKENI. The CDR3 is 15 residues long. The germline V and J ends were trimmed by 3 bases and 0 bases, with 11 bases remaining between them. The CDR3 DNA reads as TGTGCCAGCTCACCCTCGGACAGAGTGAACACTGAAGCTTTCTTT. Translating gives CASSPSDRVNTEAFF.

This chain joins TRBV5-4 and TRBJ2-3; 8 bases agree with TRBD2. CDR3 length: 14 amino acids. The germline gives CDR1 SGHNT, CDR2 YYREEE (reference sequence). Trimming removed 0 bases from V and 4 bases from J; junction bases left unmatched: 1. CDR3 in amino acids: CASSLGLAPDTQYF. CDR3 coding DNA: TGTGCCAGCAGCTTGGGACTAGCGCCAGATACGCAGTATTTT.

This clone was counted a single time. The chain uses TRBV5-4 and TRBJ1-2; TRBD1 agrees at 8 bases. Losses at the gene ends were 2 bases for V and 3 bases for J; bases not matched to a gene: 6. Looked up from germline, CDR1 is SGHNT and CDR2 is YYREEE (reference sequence). The CDR3 runs 15 residues. CDR3 in amino acids: CASSLGWGQDYGYTF. Written as DNA, the CDR3 is TGTGCCAGCAGCTTAGGTTGGGGACAGGACTATGGCTACACCTTC.

The chain joins TRBV4-2 to TRBJ1-4; 7 bases line up with TRBD1. With 0 bases clipped from V and 5 bases from J, the junction kept 0 bases outside the gene matches. CDR1 and CDR2 (germline): LGHNA, YNFKEQ. CDR3 length: 14 amino acids. This CDR3 reads CASSQDRGNEKLFF. CDR3 nucleotide sequence: TGTGCCAGCAGCCAAGACAGGGGGAATGAAAAACTGTTTTTT.

The gene calls are TRBV27 and TRBJ1-1, with D uncertain. Trimming removed 3 bases at V and 1 base at J, with 6 bases between. The CDR3 sequence is 13 residues long. Germline CDR1 is MNHEY and CDR2 is SMNVEV (reference sequence). The CDR3 loop is CASSFWQNTEAFF. CDR3 DNA: TGTGCCAGCAGTTTTTGGCAGAACACTGAAGCTTTCTTT.

The V call is TRBV7-9, the J call TRBJ1-1; TRBD1 is a possible D gene (6 bases). In germline, CDR1 is SEHNR, CDR2 FQNEAQ (reference sequence). V was pared by 1 base and J by 1 base, with 10 bases between. There are 15 residues in the CDR3. CDR3 bases: TGTGCCAGCAGCTTAGTAGCAGGGGCGAACACTGAAGCTTTCTTT. It yields the protein CASSLVAGANTEAFF.

Only a few counts were recorded for this clone. At the DNA level, this CDR3 is encoded by other sequences in the same sample as well. The V call is TRBV18, the J call TRBJ1-1; the D gene is possibly TRBD1 (6 bases). In germline, CDR1 is KGHSH, CDR2 LQKENI. This CDR3 contains 13 residues. The V end lost 4 bases, the J end lost 1 base, and 7 bases lay between the germline ends. CDR3 DNA: TGTGCCAGCTCACAGGGACAGAACACTGAAGCTTTCTTT. Translation gives CASSQGQNTEAFF.

The chain carries TRBV10-3 and TRBJ2-7; 10 nucleotides match TRBD1. Germline V gene data show CDR1 as ENHRY and CDR2 as SYGVKD. The CDR3 length is 13 residues. The trim removed 9 bases at V and 2 bases at J, leaving 4 bases unmatched. DNA of the CDR3: TGTGCCATACGACAGGGGGCCCCCTACGAGCAGTACTTC. This encodes CAIRQGAPYEQYF.

This chain connects TRBV6-5 to TRBJ1-2; perhaps TRBD1 as D (5 bases). The germline CDR1 and CDR2 sequences are MNHEY and SVGAGI. CDR3 size: 14 residues. V was trimmed by 7 bases and J by 4 bases, leaving 16 bases between them. This chain's CDR3 is CASTRVGSSYGYTF. The CDR3 DNA is TGTGCCAGCACCAGGGTGGGGTCCAGCTATGGCTACACCTTC.

CDR3 sequence reads: CASSPGMASNEQFF. Written as DNA, the CDR3 is TGTGCCAGCAGTCCCGGGATGGCCTCGAATGAGCAGTTCTTC. The chain combines TRBV28 with TRBJ2-1; the D gene is possibly TRBD2 (5 bases). The CDR3 totals 14 residues. With 5 bases removed from V and 7 bases from J, the gap between germline ends came to 15 bases. Looked up from germline, CDR1 is MDHEN and CDR2 is SYDVKM.

The V gene is TRBV6-4, the J gene TRBJ2-2; tentative D call: TRBD1 (6 bases). V lost 6 bases to trimming and J lost 0 bases, with 23 bases between them. The CDR3 length is 19 residues. CDR1 is MRHNA, CDR2 SNTAGT, per germline. CDR3 DNA: TGTGCCAGCAGGGATTTTCCCGGGACACCGGACCCGAACACCGGGGAGCTGTTTTTT. It specifies CASRDFPGTPDPNTGELFF.

This chain uses TRBV5-1 with TRBJ2-1; TRBD2 matches 12 bases. The CDR3 is 16 amino acids. J was trimmed by 5 bases and V by 4 bases; bases with no gene match: 7. The germline gives CDR1 SGHRS, CDR2 YFSETQ. CDR3 region: CASSTPSGGADNEQFF. The CDR3 coding sequence is TGCGCCAGCAGCACTCCTAGCGGGGGGGCGGACAATGAGCAGTTCTTC.

Regarding this clone: Different DNA sequences within this sample yield the same CDR3. The gene calls are TRBV30 and TRBJ2-3; 8 bases match TRBD2. CDR1 GTSNPN and CDR2 SVGIG come from the germline V gene (reference sequence). The CDR3 is 14 amino acids. V was clipped by 2 bases and J by 3 bases; unmatched bases: 4. The CDR3 loop is CAWSSGGATDTQYF. The CDR3, as DNA: TGTGCCTGGAGTTCCGGGGGGGCGACAGATACGCAGTATTTT.

The V and J genes are TRBV5-1 and TRBJ2-3; 10 bases agree with TRBD2. The CDR3 is made up of 16 amino acids. The ends lost 2 bases at V and 4 bases at J; junction bases unmatched: 7. Germline V lookup: CDR1 SGHRS, CDR2 YFSETQ. The DNA for the CDR3 is TGCGCCAGCAGCTTACCTCCGGGACTAGCGTCAGATACGCAGTATTTT. This sequence encodes CASSLPPGLASDTQYF.

The gene calls are TRBV7-9 and TRBJ2-7; TRBD1 matches 9 bases. V lost 1 base and J lost 2; bases outside the gene matches: 3. The CDR3 is 15 amino acids. The germline gives CDR1 SEHNR, CDR2 FQNEAQ (reference sequence). CDR3 protein: CASSLVGTGTYEQYF. CDR3 bases: TGTGCCAGCAGCTTAGTTGGGACAGGGACCTACGAGCAGTACTTC.

This clone showed up just a few times. The CDR3 sequence: CASSLARRGGGYTF. The CDR3 bases are TGTGCCAGCAGCTTAGCGCGGAGAGGGGGTGGCTACACCTTC. This rearrangement joins TRBV7-8 to TRBJ1-2, with D perhaps TRBD1 (6 bases). From germline, CDR1 is SGHVS and CDR2 FQNEAQ. The CDR3 sequence is 14 residues long. V dropped 0 bases and J dropped 7 bases, with 12 bases sitting between them.

This clone was seen a handful of times. The CDR3 bases are TGTGCCAGTAGTATAGGAGGAATCTATGGCTACACCTTC. This codes for CASSIGGIYGYTF. The rearrangement joins TRBV19 to TRBJ1-2; unclear D gene. Trimming stripped 1 base from V and 4 bases from J, with 7 bases between. This CDR3 has 13 residues. Looked up from germline, CDR1 is LNHDA and CDR2 is SQIVND (reference sequence).

The chain couples TRBV20-1 to TRBJ2-1; D unclear. The germline V and J ends were trimmed by 3 bases and 7 bases, with 16 bases remaining between them. Germline V CDR1 and CDR2: DFQATT, SNEGSKA (reference sequence). This CDR3 contains 14 residues. CDR3 in amino acids: CSASPSNSGNEQFF. For the CDR3, the DNA is TGCAGTGCTAGTCCCTCGAACTCAGGAAATGAGCAGTTCTTC.

The chain combines TRBV11-3 with TRBJ1-2; no definite D call. The CDR3 covers 10 residues. V was cut by 8 bases and J by 5 bases, with 6 bases left in between. Germline CDR1 SGHNT, CDR2 YENEEA. The CDR3 region has the DNA TGTGCCAGCCCCGGGTATGGCTACACCTTC. Amino acid sequence: CASPGYGYTF.